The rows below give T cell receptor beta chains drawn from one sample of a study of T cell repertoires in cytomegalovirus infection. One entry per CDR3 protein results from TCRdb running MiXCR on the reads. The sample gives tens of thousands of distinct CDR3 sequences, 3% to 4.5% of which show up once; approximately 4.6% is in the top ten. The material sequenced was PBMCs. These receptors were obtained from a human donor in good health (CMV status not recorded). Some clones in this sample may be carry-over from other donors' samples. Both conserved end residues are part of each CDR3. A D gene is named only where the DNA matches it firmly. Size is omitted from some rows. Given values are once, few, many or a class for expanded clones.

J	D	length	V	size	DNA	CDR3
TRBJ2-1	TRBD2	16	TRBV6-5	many	TGTGCCAGCAGTCCTCTAGCGGGGGGTCTGTACAATGAGCAGTTCTTC	CASSPLAGGLYNEQFF
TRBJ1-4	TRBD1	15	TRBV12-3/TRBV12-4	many	TGTGCCAGCAGGCAAGACAGGGAAACGGCTGAAAAACTGTTTTTT	CASRQDRETAEKLFF
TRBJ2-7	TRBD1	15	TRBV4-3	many	TGCGCCAGCAGCCAAGAAGGGGACAGGGCCTACGAGCAGTACTTC	CASSQEGDRAYEQYF
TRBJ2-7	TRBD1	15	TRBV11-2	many	TGTGCCAGCAGCTCCGGACAGGGGGCCCCCTACGAGCAGTACTTC	CASSSGQGAPYEQYF
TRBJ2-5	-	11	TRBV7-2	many	TGTGCCAGCACCACCTTAGAGACCCAGTACTTC	CASTTLETQYF
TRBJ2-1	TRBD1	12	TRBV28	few	TGTGCCAGCATGGACAGGGGGAATGAGCAGTTCTTC	CASMDRGNEQFF
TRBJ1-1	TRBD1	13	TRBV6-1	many	TGTGCCAGCAGGATTCAGGGGGGCACTGAAGCTTTCTTT	CASRIQGGTEAFF
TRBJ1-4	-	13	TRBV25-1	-	TGTGCCAGCAGTGTGTCAGGGCCCTCGGAACTGTTTTTT	CASSVSGPSELFF
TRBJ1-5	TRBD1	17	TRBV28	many	TGTGCCAGCACCGTCCTCCAGGGGGGGAGTCTGAATCAGCCCCAGCATTTT	CASTVLQGGSLNQPQHF
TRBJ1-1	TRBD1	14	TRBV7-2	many	TGTGCCAGCACCTCTGACAGGGGACGGGGTGAAGCTTTCTTT	CASTSDRGRGEAFF
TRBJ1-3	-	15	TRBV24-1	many	TGTGCCACCAGTGATGCCACCCCCTCTGGAAACACCATATATTTT	CATSDATPSGNTIYF
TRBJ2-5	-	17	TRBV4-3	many	TGCGCCAGCAGCCCCGGCCAGACAGCCCTCCTTCAAGAGACCCAGTACTTC	CASSPGQTALLQETQYF
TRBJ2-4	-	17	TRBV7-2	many	TGTGCCAGCAGCTTAGATTTCAGTCCCCTAGCCAAAAACATTCAGTACTTC	CASSLDFSPLAKNIQYF
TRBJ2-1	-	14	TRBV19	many	TGTGCCAGTAGTATAGCTGGGACCATGAATGAGCAGTTCTTC	CASSIAGTMNEQFF
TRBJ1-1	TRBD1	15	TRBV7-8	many	TGTGCCAGCAGCTCTTTTCGGACAGGGTGGACTGAAGCTTTCTTT	CASSSFRTGWTEAFF
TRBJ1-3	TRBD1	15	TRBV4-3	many	TGCGCCAGCACCAGGACAGGGGGAAATGGAAACACCATATATTTT	CASTRTGGNGNTIYF
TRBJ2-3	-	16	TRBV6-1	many	TGTGCCAGCAGTCCACTTCCGACAGCCCCTACAGATACGCAGTATTTT	CASSPLPTAPTDTQYF
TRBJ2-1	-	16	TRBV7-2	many	TGTGCCAGCAGAGAAGGGAAGAGGGCGGGATACAATGAGCAGTTCTTC	CASREGKRAGYNEQFF
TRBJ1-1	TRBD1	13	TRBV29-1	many	TGCAGCGCTACGGGACAGACGAACACTGAAGCTTTCTTT	CSATGQTNTEAFF
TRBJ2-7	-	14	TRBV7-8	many	TGTGCCAGCAGCCGACGTGGGCCGTCCTACGAGCAGTACTTC	CASSRRGPSYEQYF
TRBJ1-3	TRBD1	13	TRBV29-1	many	TGCAGCGCCCGGACAGGGACTGGAAACACCATATATTTT	CSARTGTGNTIYF
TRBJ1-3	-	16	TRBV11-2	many	TGTGCCAGCAGCTCCATTATGGGGAAAGGTGGAAACACCATATATTTT	CASSSIMGKGGNTIYF
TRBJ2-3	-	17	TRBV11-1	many	TGTGCCAGCAGCTTAGGACCTCCGGGAACAATTCCAGATACGCAGTATTTT	CASSLGPPGTIPDTQYF
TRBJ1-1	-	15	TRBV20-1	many	TGCAGTGCTAGATCCGGGGCCGCGCTGAACACTGAAGCTTTCTTT	CSARSGAALNTEAFF
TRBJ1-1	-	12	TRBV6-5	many	TGTGCCAGCAGCTCCGGGCCGACTGAAGCTTTCTTT	CASSSGPTEAFF